This T cell receptor beta chain was recovered during a study of blood T cells in healthy people across ages. This clonotype was seen only once. Donation came from healthy Caucasian individuals in Russia who were aged about 6 to 95. Isolation of PBMCs gave at least 7 million cells per sample. Per the germline V gene, CDR1 is SGHRS and CDR2 is YFSETQ. The CDR3 runs 14 residues. V lost 5 bases and J lost 5, with 17 bases in between. Using a J-beta primer mix together with a sample-barcoded 5' primer, a second PCR was run for about 6 to 11 cycles. Using its own MiXCR run on the 5' RACE reads, TCRdb lists one record per CDR3 protein. The repertoire consists of roughly 1,100,000 distinct CDR3 sequences, with around 27% occurring once and the leading ten covering around 0.75%. These data are also associated with another study on T cells of mothers and their children.

This rearrangement joins TRBV5-1 to TRBJ2-7; no definite D call. Sequenced material: blood. The clonotype comes from a girl aged 2-10 years in good health. The CDR3 here is CASSLWAAANEQYF. CDR3 DNA sequence: TGCGCCAGCAGTCTCTGGGCCGCGGCCAACGAGCAGTACTTC.